One sample yielded the 25 T cell receptor beta chains listed below, sequenced in a study of shared clonotypes between healthy human individuals. Profiling relied on immunoSEQ multiplex PCR, and the TCRdb table lists in-frame clones only, not all of them. The sample lists roughly 760,000 clones, around two thirds occurring once. Sample: memory CD4+ T cells sorted from blood. Specified subset: CD45RA-negative fraction. The receptors shown here come from a woman between 25 and 40 years old in good health.

This clone was detected many times. This same CDR3 is encoded by further DNA sequences in the sample. V is TRBV28 and J is TRBJ2-7, with TRBD1 identical over 7 bases. V dropped 8 bases and J dropped 3; count of bases not matched to a gene: 4. This CDR3 has 12 amino acids. Germline V gene sequence: CDR1 MDHEN, CDR2 SYDVKM. This CDR3 reads CASHRQGYEQYF. DNA for the CDR3: TGTGCCAGCCACCGACAGGGCTACGAGCAGTACTTC.

The sample holds a few counts of this clone. The chain links TRBV10-1 to TRBJ2-7; TRBD2 is a possible D gene (6 bases). CDR3 length equals 15 residues. Germline V gene sequence: CDR1 WNHNN, CDR2 SYGVQD (reference sequence). V was cut by 5 bases and J by 4 bases, with 18 bases left in between. In nucleotides, the CDR3 is TGCGCCAGCAGTCTAGGGGCTAGCGAGGGATACGAGCAGTACTTC. It is translated as CASSLGASEGYEQYF.

This clone has more than one count but fewer than ten. The chain couples TRBV6-1 to TRBJ1-2; D remains unclear. Germline loops: CDR1 MNHNS, CDR2 SASEGT. The CDR3 is 12 amino acids. V was clipped by 2 bases and J by 4 bases, with 5 bases between them. The CDR3 here is CASSEPFYGYTF. Here the CDR3 DNA reads TGTGCCAGCAGTGAACCATTCTATGGCTACACCTTC.

This clone occurred a few times. This chain joins TRBV7-3 and TRBJ2-1; the D gene is possibly TRBD2 (5 bases). The CDR3 is 17 residues long. The germline V and J ends were trimmed by 1 base and 5 bases, with 18 bases remaining between them. Germline assignment: CDR1 SGHTA and CDR2 FQGTGA. DNA of the CDR3: TGTGCCAGCAGCTTAAACGCCGTTGGTCTAGCCAACAATGAGCAGTTCTTC. Translated: CASSLNAVGLANNEQFF.

This clone was detected only once. The V and J genes are TRBV7-3 and TRBJ2-2, with TRBD1 identical over 9 bases. Germline-derived CDR1 and CDR2 are SGHTA and FQGTGA. The CDR3 contains 17 residues. With 8 bases clipped from V and 5 bases from J, the junction kept 15 bases outside the gene matches. CDR3 sequence: CASSPFWTGVRTGELFF. The CDR3 DNA is TGTGCCAGCTCTCCTTTCTGGACAGGGGTGCGGACCGGGGAGCTGTTTTTT.

The J gene is TRBJ1-5, the V gene TRBV6-6; TRBD1 might be the D (6 bases). This CDR3 comprises 15 residues. Trimming took 2 bases from V and 3 from J, leaving 11 bases between them. Germline V gene data show CDR1 as MNHNY and CDR2 as SVGAGI (reference sequence). CDR3 bases: TGTGCCAGCAGTTACGCACAGGGAGACAATCAGCCCCAGCATTTT. Amino acids: CASSYAQGDNQPQHF.

The J gene is TRBJ2-7, the V gene TRBV7-2, with D perhaps being TRBD1 or TRBD2 (5 bases each). With 3 bases removed from V and 4 bases from J, the gap between germline ends came to 13 bases. The CDR3 sequence is 14 residues long. CDR1 is SGHTA and CDR2 is FQGNSA in the germline V gene. In DNA form, the CDR3 reads TGTGCCAGCAGCTTTTCCGGGACGGCTTACGAGCAGTACTTC. Residues: CASSFSGTAYEQYF.

The CDR3 spells CASSLWTGNTGELFF. Written as DNA, the CDR3 is TGTGCCAGCAGCTTGTGGACAGGGAACACCGGGGAGCTGTTTTTT. The chain recombines TRBV5-4 with TRBJ2-2; 7 bases are a match to TRBD1. The CDR3 sequence is 15 residues long. Looked up from germline, CDR1 is SGHNT and CDR2 is YYREEE (reference sequence). The trim removed 1 base at V and 1 base at J, leaving 1 base unmatched. Looking up the rest from reference TRBV5-4 and TRBJ2-2 gives the full variable domain: ETGVTQSPTHLIKTRGQQVTLRCSSQSGHNTVSWYQQALGQGPQFIFQYYREEENGRGNFPPRFSGLQFPNYSSELNVNALELDDSALYLCASSLWTGNTGELFFGEGSRLTVL.

This rearrangement joins TRBV2 to TRBJ2-1, with TRBD1 matching over 11 bases. CDR3 size: 16 residues. Germline assignment: CDR1 SNHLY and CDR2 FYNNEI. Unmatched junction bases numbered 6, after V lost 4 bases and J lost 4 bases. CDR3 loop: CASSGDRGSTYNEQFF. The CDR3 DNA reads as TGTGCCAGCAGTGGGGACAGGGGGTCAACGTACAATGAGCAGTTCTTC.

The chain couples TRBV7-6 to TRBJ2-5, with 9 bases aligning to TRBD1. From germline, CDR1 is SGHVS and CDR2 FNYEAQ. This CDR3 comprises 15 residues. V was clipped by 4 bases and J by 2 bases; unmatched bases: 5. CDR3: CASSSNRGRQETQYF. The DNA for the CDR3 is TGTGCCAGCAGCTCGAACAGGGGGCGGCAAGAGACCCAGTACTTC.

The gene calls are TRBV4-1 and TRBJ1-2; possible D gene TRBD1, 6 bases. Germline-derived CDR1 and CDR2 are MGHRA and YSYEKL. This CDR3 is 17 amino acids long. V lost 1 base to trimming and J lost 3 bases, with 18 bases between them. The CDR3 protein is CASSQAPWGAGYYGYTF. The CDR3 nucleotides read TGCGCCAGCAGCCAAGCCCCGTGGGGGGCAGGGTACTATGGCTACACCTTC.

This clone was observed a single time. The rearrangement joins TRBV5-1 to TRBJ2-3; D unclear. Germline lookup yields CDR1 SGHRS and CDR2 YFSETQ. Trimming removed 0 bases from V and 3 bases from J, with 8 bases in between. The CDR3 extends over 14 amino acids. CDR3 region: CASSLAELTDTQYF. CDR3 bases: TGCGCCAGCAGCTTGGCCGAGTTGACAGATACGCAGTATTTT.

This clone has a single count. The chain employs TRBV7-2 and TRBJ1-1, with D maybe TRBD1 (5 bases). V shed 0 bases and J shed 5 bases, with 10 bases lying between them. The CDR3 spans 14 residues. The germline gives CDR1 SGHTA, CDR2 FQGNSA. The CDR3 sequence is CASSLALGGTEAFF. CDR3 DNA: TGTGCCAGCAGCTTAGCGTTGGGGGGAACTGAAGCTTTCTTT.

This rearrangement joins TRBV10-2 to TRBJ2-7; 9 bases align to TRBD1. The trim removed 5 bases at V and 4 bases at J, leaving 6 bases unmatched. Germline assignment: CDR1 WSHSY and CDR2 SAAADI. The CDR3 has 14 residues. The CDR3 region is CASSLVQGAYEQYF. The DNA for the CDR3 is TGCGCCAGCAGTCTTGTACAGGGGGCTTACGAGCAGTACTTC.

The rearrangement uses TRBV28 and TRBJ2-5; D not certain. The CDR3 totals 13 residues. From germline, CDR1 is MDHEN and CDR2 SYDVKM. Trimming took off 7 bases at V and 1 base at J, with 10 bases between the two ends. CDR3 DNA: TGTGCCAGCACCTACAGAAGCCAAGAGACCCAGTACTTC. It is translated as CASTYRSQETQYF.

This clone has just a few counts. The V gene is TRBV7-2, the J gene TRBJ2-2; D may be TRBD1 (5 bases). This CDR3 region has 12 residues. Germline V gene data show CDR1 as SGHTA and CDR2 as FQGNSA. V was pared by 3 bases and J by 8 bases, with 7 bases between. CDR3: CASSFRTGELFF. CDR3 bases: TGTGCCAGCAGCTTCCGGACAGGGGAGCTGTTTTTT.

As for this clone: This may come from a read error, since a much larger clone is one base off. The chain couples TRBV6-1 to TRBJ1-5, with TRBD1 identical over 9 bases. The junction had 0 bases not matched to a gene; V was cut back by 4 bases and J by 5 bases. Germline assignment: CDR1 MNHNS and CDR2 SASEGT. This CDR3 is 13 amino acids long. Here the CDR3 DNA reads TGTGCCAGCAGTGGGACAGGGGATCAGCCCCAGCATTTT. As protein: CASSGTGDQPQHF.

This clone was detected many times. The CDR3 region has the DNA TGTGCCAGCAGTGAGGGGTCTAGAAACAATGAGCAGTTCTTC. It yields the protein CASSEGSRNNEQFF. The chain combines TRBV25-1 with TRBJ2-1, with D hard to call. Germline-derived CDR1 and CDR2 are MGHDK and SYGVNS. With 3 bases removed from V and 5 bases from J, the gap between germline ends came to 11 bases. The CDR3 extends over 14 amino acids.

The genes are TRBV5-8 and TRBJ2-5; no definite D call. The germline CDR1 and CDR2 sequences are SGHTS and YDEGEE. Deletions cut 5 bases from V and 3 bases from J, with 8 bases between. CDR3 length: 12 amino acids. CDR3 region: CASRIREETQYF. The CDR3 DNA reads TGTGCCAGCAGGATCCGGGAAGAGACCCAGTACTTC.

This clone has just a few counts. Given a much more abundant clone one base away, this may be a read error. V gene TRBV7-2 combines with J gene TRBJ1-3, with D unresolved. CDR1 is SGHTA and CDR2 is FQGNSA in the germline V gene. CDR3 length: 11 amino acids. The V end was cut by 4 bases, the J end by 2 bases, with 0 bases between. The CDR3 nucleotides read TGTGCCAGCAGCTCTGGAAACACCATATATTTT. Its translation: CASSSGNTIYF.

In the case of this clone: A read error likely explains this, since a far larger clone differs by one base. This same CDR3 is encoded by further DNA sequences in the sample. This rearrangement joins TRBV19 to TRBJ2-5; the D gene is possibly TRBD2 (5 bases). Trimming cost V 5 bases and J 4 bases, with 23 bases left between them. The CDR3 has 17 amino acids. The germline CDR1 and CDR2 sequences are LNHDA and SQIVND (reference sequence). Here the CDR3 reads CASSHGDLAIVGETQYF. The CDR3 DNA is TGTGCCAGTAGTCATGGAGATCTAGCAATCGTAGGAGAGACCCAGTACTTC.

In its sample, this clone was seen once. The gene calls are TRBV5-5 and TRBJ1-4; D gene ambiguous. From germline, CDR1 is SGHKS and CDR2 YYEKEE (reference sequence). V gave up 0 bases and J gave up 7 bases, with 10 bases separating them. CDR3 length equals 14 residues. CDR3 DNA: TGTGCCAGCAGCTTGGCAGCCCGTCCTGAAAAACTGTTTTTT. Protein product: CASSLAARPEKLFF.

The rearrangement uses TRBV6-1 and TRBJ1-5; tentatively, D is TRBD1 (5 bases). The CDR3 is 14 amino acids. The V and J ends lost 3 bases and 5 bases respectively, with 11 bases between them. Per the germline V gene, CDR1 is MNHNS and CDR2 is SASEGT. The CDR3 sequence: CASSDSGQDQPQHF. The CDR3 coding sequence is TGTGCCAGCAGTGACTCGGGGCAGGATCAGCCCCAGCATTTT.

This chain joins TRBV19 and TRBJ2-5, with D possibly TRBD2 on 6 matching bases. Trimming stripped 5 bases from V and 4 bases from J, with 11 bases between. There are 13 residues in the CDR3. CDR1 LNHDA and CDR2 SQIVND come from the germline V gene (reference sequence). The CDR3 spells CASSPTSRETQYF. In nucleotides, the CDR3 is TGTGCCAGTAGTCCAACTAGCAGAGAGACCCAGTACTTC.

The J gene is TRBJ2-7, the V gene TRBV5-1; D is ambiguous. CDR3 length: 13 residues. V was clipped by 0 bases and J by 2 bases, with 6 bases between them. Germline assignment: CDR1 SGHRS and CDR2 YFSETQ. As DNA, the CDR3 is TGCGCCAGCAGCTTGGTCCATCCCTACGAGCAGTACTTC. The encoded protein is CASSLVHPYEQYF.